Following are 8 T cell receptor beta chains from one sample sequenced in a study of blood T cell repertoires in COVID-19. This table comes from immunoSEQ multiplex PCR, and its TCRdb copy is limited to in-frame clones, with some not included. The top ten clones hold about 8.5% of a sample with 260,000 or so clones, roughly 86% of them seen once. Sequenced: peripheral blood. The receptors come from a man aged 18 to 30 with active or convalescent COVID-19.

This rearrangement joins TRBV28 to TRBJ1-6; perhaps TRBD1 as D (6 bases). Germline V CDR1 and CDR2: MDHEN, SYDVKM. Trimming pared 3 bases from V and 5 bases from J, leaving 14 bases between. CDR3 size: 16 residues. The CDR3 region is CASSFLGAKDNSPLHF. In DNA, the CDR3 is TGTGCCAGCAGTTTTTTGGGGGCTAAGGATAATTCACCCCTCCACTTT.

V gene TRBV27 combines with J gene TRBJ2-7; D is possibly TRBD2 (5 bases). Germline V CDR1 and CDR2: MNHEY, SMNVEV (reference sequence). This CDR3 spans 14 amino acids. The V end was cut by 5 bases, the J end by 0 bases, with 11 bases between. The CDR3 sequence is CASSLGLASYEQYF. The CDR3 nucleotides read TGTGCCAGCAGTCTCGGACTGGCCTCCTACGAGCAGTACTTC.

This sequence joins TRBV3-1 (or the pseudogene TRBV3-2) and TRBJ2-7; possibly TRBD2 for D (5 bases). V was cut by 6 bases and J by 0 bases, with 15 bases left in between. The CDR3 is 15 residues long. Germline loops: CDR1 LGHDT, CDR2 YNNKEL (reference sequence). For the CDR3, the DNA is TGTGCCAGCAGACAAAAAGCGGTTTTCTCCTACGAGCAGTACTTC. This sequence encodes CASRQKAVFSYEQYF.

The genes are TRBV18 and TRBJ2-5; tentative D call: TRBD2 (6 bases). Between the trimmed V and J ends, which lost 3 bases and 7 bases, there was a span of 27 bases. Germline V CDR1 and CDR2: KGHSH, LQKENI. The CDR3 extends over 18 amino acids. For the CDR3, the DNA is TGTGCCAGCTCACCTACCCGGGGCGGGGTCACGGTCCAGGGGACCCAGTACTTC. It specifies CASSPTRGGVTVQGTQYF.

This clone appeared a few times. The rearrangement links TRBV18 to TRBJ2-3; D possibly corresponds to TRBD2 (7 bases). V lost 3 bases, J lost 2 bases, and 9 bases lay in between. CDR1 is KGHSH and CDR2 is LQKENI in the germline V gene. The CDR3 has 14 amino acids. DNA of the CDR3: TGTGCCAGCTCACCCCGGGGGGCCACAGATACGCAGTATTTT. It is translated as CASSPRGATDTQYF. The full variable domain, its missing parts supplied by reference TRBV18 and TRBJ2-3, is NAGVMQNPRHLVRRRGQEARLRCSPMKGHSHVYWYRQLPEEGLKFMVYLQKENIIDESGMPKERFSAEFPKEGPSILRIQQVVRGDSAAYFCASSPRGATDTQYFGPGTRLTVL.

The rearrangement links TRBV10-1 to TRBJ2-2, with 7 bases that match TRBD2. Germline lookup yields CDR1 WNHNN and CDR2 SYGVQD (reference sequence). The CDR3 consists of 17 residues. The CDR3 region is CPRRGGGNTLNTGELFF. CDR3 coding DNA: TGCCCCCGCCGTGGGGGGGGTAATACCCTGAACACCGGGGAGCTGTTTTTT.

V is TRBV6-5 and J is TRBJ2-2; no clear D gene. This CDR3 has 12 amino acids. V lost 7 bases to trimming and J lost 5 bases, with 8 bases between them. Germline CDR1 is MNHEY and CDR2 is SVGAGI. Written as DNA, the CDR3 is TGTGCCAGCACCTACGGTACCGGGGAGCTGTTTTTT. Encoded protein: CASTYGTGELFF.

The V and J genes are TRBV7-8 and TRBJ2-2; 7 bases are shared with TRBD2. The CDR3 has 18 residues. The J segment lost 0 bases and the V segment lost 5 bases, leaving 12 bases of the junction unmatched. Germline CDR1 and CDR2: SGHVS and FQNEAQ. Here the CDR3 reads CASSPRGAGRTNTGELFF. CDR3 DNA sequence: TGTGCCAGCAGCCCCCGGGGAGCGGGGCGAACGAACACCGGGGAGCTGTTTTTT.